Below are 25 T cell receptor beta chains sequenced from a single sample in a study of blood T cells in healthy people across ages. The second PCR ran about 6 to 11 cycles with a sample-barcoded 5' primer and J-beta primers. From the 5' RACE reads, TCRdb called clonotypes with MiXCR, one entry per CDR3 protein. In the table there are about a million distinct CDR3 sequences, roughly 51% of which are singletons. Sequenced sample: blood. The receptor set was obtained from an older woman in good health.

This clonotype was found a few times. The rearrangement links TRBV30 to TRBJ2-5; 7 nucleotides line up with TRBD2. Unmatched junction bases numbered 10, after V lost 4 bases and J lost 2 bases. There are 15 residues in the CDR3. From germline, CDR1 is GTSNPN and CDR2 SVGIG (reference sequence). The DNA of the CDR3 is TGTGCCTGGAAGAGAGGGCTAGCGGTTCAAGAGACCCAGTACTTC. It yields the protein CAWKRGLAVQETQYF.

The chain couples TRBV21-1 to TRBJ2-7; the table assigns TRBD2, which was not confirmed against the DNA. TRBV21-1 is a listed pseudogene. The length of the CDR3 is 14 residues. The CDR3: CASGKSGTGYEQYF. For the CDR3, the DNA is TGTGCCAGCGGGAAATCCGGGACTGGCTACGAGCAGTACTTC.

This clonotype was seen a few times. The rearrangement uses TRBV6-5 and TRBJ1-6; D gene uncertain. This CDR3 is built from 13 residues. V lost 7 bases and J lost 0, with 4 bases in between. Looked up from germline, CDR1 is MNHEY and CDR2 is SVGAGI. The DNA for the CDR3 is TGTGCCAGCATGAGCTCCTATAATTCACCCCTCCACTTT. Residues: CASMSSYNSPLHF.

This clonotype was seen a few times. V usage is TRBV20-1 and J usage is TRBJ2-7; 7 nucleotides match TRBD1. Unmatched junction bases numbered 9, after V lost 1 base and J lost 6 bases. The CDR3 loop spans 14 amino acids. Per the germline V gene, CDR1 is DFQATT and CDR2 is SNEGSKA (reference sequence). The CDR3 region has the DNA TGCAGTGCTAGAGGGCAGGGGGTTTTGGGCGAGCAGTACTTC. This codes for CSARGQGVLGEQYF.

This chain joins TRBV7-9 and TRBJ2-1; TRBD2 matches at 10 bases. After removal of 6 bases from V and 1 base from J, the junction contained 6 bases not matched to a gene. CDR3 length: 16 residues. Germline CDR1 and CDR2: SEHNR and FQNEAQ (reference sequence). This CDR3 is CASRFLAGESYNEQFF. DNA for the CDR3: TGTGCCAGCAGATTCCTAGCGGGAGAGTCCTACAATGAGCAGTTCTTC.

This sequence joins TRBV7-9 and TRBJ2-1, with 7 bases matching TRBD1. The CDR3 covers 14 residues. In germline, CDR1 is SEHNR, CDR2 FQNEAQ (reference sequence). The junction had 7 bases not matched to a gene; V was cut back by 2 bases and J by 9 bases. The CDR3 is CASSLPDRAGEQFF. CDR3 in DNA: TGTGCCAGCAGCTTACCTGACAGGGCGGGTGAGCAGTTCTTC.

With respect to this clonotype: This may stem from a read error, because a much larger clone lies one nucleotide away. The chain is built from TRBV14 and TRBJ2-2, with D possibly being TRBD2 (6 bases). Trimming cost V 4 bases and J 6 bases, with 15 bases left between them. Germline values: CDR1 SGHDN, CDR2 FVKESK. This CDR3 region has 15 residues. CDR3 sequence: CASSPRPGVAGELFF. The CDR3 DNA reads TGTGCCAGCAGCCCAAGACCGGGAGTGGCCGGGGAGCTGTTTTTT.

Only a few counts were recorded for this clonotype. V and J are TRBV27 and TRBJ1-2, with 11 bases lining up with TRBD1. The J segment lost 6 bases and the V segment lost 3 bases, leaving 6 bases of the junction unmatched. The CDR3 has 15 residues. Germline V lookup: CDR1 MNHEY, CDR2 SMNVEV (reference sequence). CDR3 protein: CASSFGTGGRNGYTF. The CDR3 DNA follows: TGTGCCAGCAGTTTCGGGACAGGGGGGAGAAATGGCTACACCTTC.

The J gene is TRBJ2-2, the V gene TRBV10-1; D uncertain. Germline V gene sequence: CDR1 WNHNN, CDR2 SYGVQD (reference sequence). The V end was cut by 3 bases, the J end by 3 bases, with 2 bases between. This CDR3 has 12 residues. The CDR3 is CASSEDTGELFF. The CDR3 nucleotides read TGCGCCAGCAGTGAAGACACCGGGGAGCTGTTTTTT.

V is TRBV7-2 and J is TRBJ2-1, with TRBD2 identical over 7 bases. The length of the CDR3 is 14 residues. The germline V gene has CDR1 SGHTA and CDR2 FQGNSA. J lost 13 bases, V lost 1 base, and 10 bases had no gene match. For the CDR3, the DNA is TGTGCCAGCAGCTTAGATCAGCAGGGAGGGATACAGTTCTTC. Translated, it gives CASSLDQQGGIQFF.

This clonotype was detected a few times. V is TRBV12-3 or TRBV12-4 and J is TRBJ1-5; possibly TRBD1 for D (5 bases). Trimming cost V 3 bases and J 7 bases, with 10 bases left between them. This CDR3 contains 13 residues. This chain's CDR3 is CASSFLGPQPQHF. CDR3 nucleotides: TGTGCCAGCAGTTTTCTGGGGCCACAGCCCCAGCATTTT.

The chain carries TRBV7-9 and TRBJ1-5; 7 bases are a match to TRBD1. Germline values: CDR1 SEHNR, CDR2 FQNEAQ (reference sequence). This CDR3 has 20 residues. Trimming at V came to 5 bases and at J to 0 bases, leaving 19 bases not matched to a gene. The CDR3 loop reads CASSAIRQGRAPYSNQPQHF. The CDR3 nucleotides are TGTGCCAGCAGCGCCATCCGACAGGGACGAGCTCCGTATAGCAATCAGCCCCAGCATTTT. Together with reference TRBV7-9 and TRBJ1-5, the CDR3 gives the full variable domain: DTGVSQNPRHKITKRGQNVTFRCDPISEHNRLYWYRQTLGQGPEFLTYFQNEAQLEKSRLLSDRFSAERPKGSFSTLEIQRTEQGDSAMYLCASSAIRQGRAPYSNQPQHFGDGTRLSIL.

The chain carries TRBV9 and TRBJ2-7; D possibly corresponds to TRBD1 (6 bases). The assigned J gene may be wrong: the sequence end matches TRBJ2-5 better. CDR1 is SGDLS and CDR2 is YYNGEE in the germline V gene. The CDR3 loop spans 13 amino acids. The CDR3 loop reads CASSVGQDETQYF. As DNA, the CDR3 is TGTGCCAGCAGCGTAGGACAGGACGAGACCCAGTACTTC.

V gene TRBV20-1 combines with J gene TRBJ1-5; TRBD1 matches at 7 bases. The junction had 7 bases not matched to a gene; V was cut back by 3 bases and J by 2 bases. Germline CDR1 is DFQATT and CDR2 is SNEGSKA (reference sequence). CDR3 length: 15 residues. The CDR3 sequence is CSARLQGVGNQPQHF. For the CDR3, the DNA is TGCAGTGCTAGGCTTCAGGGGGTTGGCAATCAGCCCCAGCATTTT.

V gene TRBV20-1 combines with J gene TRBJ1-5; D remains unclear. The CDR3 spans 13 residues. Trimming removed 0 bases from V and 3 bases from J, with 6 bases in between. Germline CDR1 DFQATT, CDR2 SNEGSKA (reference sequence). The CDR3 loop is CSARDRLNQPQHF. CDR3 DNA sequence: TGCAGTGCTAGAGACAGGCTCAATCAGCCCCAGCATTTT.

In its sample, this clonotype was seen a few times. This chain connects TRBV20-1 to TRBJ1-2; 9 bases match TRBD1. J lost 8 bases, V lost 5 bases, and 15 bases had no gene match. Germline values: CDR1 DFQATT, CDR2 SNEGSKA (reference sequence). The CDR3 runs to 15 residues. The CDR3 here is CSALGTGQGPWGYTF. CDR3 nucleotides: TGCAGTGCTCTCGGGACGGGACAGGGCCCTTGGGGCTACACCTTC.

The rearrangement uses TRBV6-6 and TRBJ2-1; D gene unclear. Germline CDR1 is MNHNY and CDR2 is SVGAGI (reference sequence). The germline V and J ends were trimmed by 7 bases and 0 bases, with 7 bases remaining between them. This CDR3 has 13 amino acids. CDR3 nucleotides: TGTGCCAGCAAGGCTATCTCCTACAATGAGCAGTTCTTC. This sequence encodes CASKAISYNEQFF.

The V gene is TRBV6-5, the J gene TRBJ2-5; tentatively, D is TRBD2 (7 bases). V was clipped by 7 bases and J by 1 base, with 13 bases between them. CDR1 MNHEY and CDR2 SVGAGI come from the germline V gene. The CDR3 sequence is 14 residues long. The CDR3 DNA follows: TGTGCCAGCAAGGGAGGGACAACCCAAGAGACCCAGTACTTC. It codes for CASKGGTTQETQYF.

The table lists this clonotype with a few counts. The rearrangement joins TRBV20-1 to TRBJ2-1, with no clear D. This CDR3 spans 12 amino acids. Germline values: CDR1 DFQATT, CDR2 SNEGSKA (reference sequence). V was pared by 1 base and J by 8 bases, with 9 bases between. The CDR3 sequence: CSARVGRHEQFF. The CDR3 coding sequence is TGCAGTGCTAGAGTGGGCCGCCATGAGCAGTTCTTC.

The CDR3 reads CSARPNQNTEAFF. CDR3 bases: TGCAGTGCTAGGCCAAACCAGAACACTGAAGCTTTCTTT. The V and J genes are TRBV20-1 and TRBJ1-1, with D unclear. The CDR3 runs to 13 residues. The germline V gene has CDR1 DFQATT and CDR2 SNEGSKA (reference sequence). V gave up 3 bases and J gave up 1 base, with 9 bases separating them.

This clonotype was observed a few times. The J gene is TRBJ2-4, the V gene TRBV4-3, with D tentatively TRBD1 or TRBD2 (5 bases each). The CDR3 totals 17 residues. The V gene's germline CDR1 is LGHNA and CDR2 YSLEER. Deletions cut 2 bases from V and 6 bases from J, with 20 bases between. This CDR3 reads CASSQRLGERLGNIQYF. Here the CDR3 DNA reads TGCGCCAGCAGCCAACGTTTAGGGGAGCGGCTGGGAAACATTCAGTACTTC.

J is TRBJ1-2 and V is TRBV10-3; no clear D. There are 12 residues in the CDR3. Trimming took off 8 bases at V and 4 bases at J, with 11 bases between the two ends. CDR1 is ENHRY, CDR2 SYGVKD, per germline. The CDR3 sequence: CAIRPGPYGYTF. CDR3 DNA sequence: TGTGCCATCCGGCCAGGCCCCTATGGCTACACCTTC.

This clonotype was seen a handful of times. The rearrangement uses TRBV7-2 and TRBJ2-5; no clear D. Germline assignment: CDR1 SGHTA and CDR2 FQGNSA. The CDR3 has 15 amino acids. V lost 1 base, J lost 0 bases, and 9 bases lay in between. The CDR3 spells CASSLVSMYQETQYF. The CDR3 DNA follows: TGTGCCAGCAGCTTAGTGTCAATGTACCAAGAGACCCAGTACTTC.

The chain carries TRBV4-3 and TRBJ1-2; D call uncertain. The germline gives CDR1 LGHNA, CDR2 YSLEER. The CDR3 totals 16 residues. V lost 1 base, J lost 3 bases, and 15 bases lay in between. CDR3 residues: CASSQALRNLDYGYTF. CDR3 bases: TGCGCCAGCAGCCAAGCCCTAAGAAACTTGGACTATGGCTACACCTTC.

About this clonotype itself: Germline and junction disagree at one end, which may indicate a read error. The chain joins TRBV30 to TRBJ1-2; D remains unclear. Germline lookup yields CDR1 GTSNPN and CDR2 SVGIG (reference sequence). The CDR3 covers 11 residues. The CDR3 DNA reads as TGTGCCGGGAGTGTCGGTAGTGGCTACACCTTC. This encodes CAGSVGSGYTF.